The 8 T cell receptor beta chains listed next were all sequenced from one sample in a study of response to subunit inactivated influenza vaccine. TCRdb ran MiXCR on the RT-PCR reads and lists one entry per CDR3 protein. Of about 540,000 distinct CDR3 sequences in the sample, 14% were seen once. The sample consisted of PBMCs from blood, taken about 12 days after vaccination. Receptors originate from a man over 45 who received an inactivated influenza vaccine.

Only a few counts were recorded for this clonotype. The chain carries TRBV12-3 or TRBV12-4 and TRBJ2-3; TRBD1 agrees at 12 bases. The J segment lost 5 bases and the V segment lost 4 bases, leaving 10 bases of the junction unmatched. This CDR3 contains 17 residues. CDR3 DNA sequence: TGTGCCAGCAGTTCCAGCTCCGGGACAGGGGGCATAGATACGCAGTATTTT. Translation gives CASSSSSGTGGIDTQYF.

The V gene is TRBV25-1, the J gene TRBJ2-5; TRBD1 is a possible D gene (6 bases). V was pared by 3 bases and J by 7 bases, with 12 bases between. This CDR3 is 13 amino acids long. The V gene's germline CDR1 is MGHDK and CDR2 SYGVNS. The CDR3 protein is CASSDPGVATQYF. The CDR3 DNA reads as TGTGCCAGCAGTGACCCAGGGGTGGCGACCCAGTACTTC.

The chain employs TRBV30 and TRBJ2-6; D is unresolved. The germline V and J ends were trimmed by 3 bases and 4 bases, with 7 bases remaining between them. This CDR3 is 13 amino acids long. Germline lookup yields CDR1 GTSNPN and CDR2 SVGIG (reference sequence). CDR3 in DNA: TGTGCCTGGAGCCTTCAAGGGGCCAACGTCCTGACTTTC. Its protein product is CAWSLQGANVLTF. Full variable domain (outside the CDR3, taken from reference TRBV30 and TRBJ2-6): SQTIHQWPATLVQPVGSPLSLECTVEGTSNPNLYWYRQAAGRGLQLLFYSVGIGQISSEVPQNLSASRPQDRQFILSSKKLLLSDSGFYLCAWSLQGANVLTFGAGSRLTVL.

The V gene is TRBV7-2, the J gene TRBJ1-4; the D is unclear. The CDR3 contains 15 residues. Trimming pared 0 bases from V and 5 bases from J, leaving 10 bases between. Germline CDR1 reads SGHTA; CDR2 reads FQGNSA. The DNA of the CDR3 is TGTGCCAGCAGCTTAGCGGCGGCAGGAAATGAAAAACTGTTTTTT. As protein: CASSLAAAGNEKLFF.

The chain has TRBV10-3 and TRBJ2-3; 13 bases line up with TRBD2. Germline CDR1 reads ENHRY; CDR2 reads SYGVKD. V shed 6 bases, J shed 0 bases, and the junction held 9 bases outside the gene matches. The CDR3 is 18 residues long. DNA of the CDR3: TGTGCCATCAGAGGACTAGCGGGAGAGGGCATCAGCACAGATACGCAGTATTTT. Translated, it gives CAIRGLAGEGISTDTQYF.

The rearrangement joins TRBV13 to TRBJ2-3; D unclear. V lost 5 bases, J lost 1 base, and 10 bases lay in between. Germline CDR1 is PRHDT and CDR2 is FYEKMQ (reference sequence). This CDR3 region has 14 residues. CDR3 DNA: TGTGCCAGCAGCCGGTTTTCAGGCACAGATACGCAGTATTTT. Encoded protein: CASSRFSGTDTQYF.

This clonotype was counted ten times or more. This rearrangement joins TRBV7-9 to TRBJ2-3; D is unresolved. This CDR3 is 15 amino acids long. Per the germline V gene, CDR1 is SEHNR and CDR2 is FQNEAQ (reference sequence). V was cut by 3 bases and J by 0 bases, with 10 bases left in between. The CDR3 DNA reads TGTGCCAGCAGCTTCCTCGACGGCAGCACAGATACGCAGTATTTT. Its protein product is CASSFLDGSTDTQYF. Supplemented by reference TRBV7-9 and TRBJ2-3, the full variable domain reads DTGVSQNPRHKITKRGQNVTFRCDPISEHNRLYWYRQTLGQGPEFLTYFQNEAQLEKSRLLSDRFSAERPKGSFSTLEIQRTEQGDSAMYLCASSFLDGSTDTQYFGPGTRLTVL.

The rearrangement joins TRBV7-9 to TRBJ2-5; D unclear. Germline lookup yields CDR1 SEHNR and CDR2 FQNEAQ (reference sequence). V was pared by 6 bases and J by 4 bases, with 18 bases between. There are 15 residues in the CDR3. The CDR3 DNA reads TGTGCCAGCAGTCCGAAGCGTCGGTTGCGAGAGACCCAGTACTTC. Protein product: CASSPKRRLRETQYF.